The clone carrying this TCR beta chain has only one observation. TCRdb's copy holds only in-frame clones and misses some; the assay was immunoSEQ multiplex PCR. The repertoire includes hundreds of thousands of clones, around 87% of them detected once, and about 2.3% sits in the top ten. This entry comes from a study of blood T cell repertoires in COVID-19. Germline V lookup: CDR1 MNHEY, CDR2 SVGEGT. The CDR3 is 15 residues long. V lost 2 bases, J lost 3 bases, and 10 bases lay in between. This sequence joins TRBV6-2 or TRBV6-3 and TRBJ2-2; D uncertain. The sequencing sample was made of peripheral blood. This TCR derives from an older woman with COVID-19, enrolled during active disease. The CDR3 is CASSYPGWDTGELFF. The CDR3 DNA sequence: TGTGCCAGCAGTTACCCCGGGTGGGACACCGGGGAGCTGTTTTTT.